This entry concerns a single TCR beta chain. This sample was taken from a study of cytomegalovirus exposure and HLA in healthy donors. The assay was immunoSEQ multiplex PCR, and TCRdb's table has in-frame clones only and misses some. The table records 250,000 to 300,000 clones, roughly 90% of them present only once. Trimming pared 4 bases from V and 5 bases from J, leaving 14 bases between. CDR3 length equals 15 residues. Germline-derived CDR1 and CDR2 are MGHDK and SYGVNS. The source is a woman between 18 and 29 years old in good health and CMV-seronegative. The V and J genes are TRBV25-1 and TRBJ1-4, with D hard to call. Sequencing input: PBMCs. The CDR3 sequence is CASSVSVPRNEKLFF. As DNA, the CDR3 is TGTGCCAGCAGTGTTTCGGTTCCTCGGAATGAAAAACTGTTTTTT.